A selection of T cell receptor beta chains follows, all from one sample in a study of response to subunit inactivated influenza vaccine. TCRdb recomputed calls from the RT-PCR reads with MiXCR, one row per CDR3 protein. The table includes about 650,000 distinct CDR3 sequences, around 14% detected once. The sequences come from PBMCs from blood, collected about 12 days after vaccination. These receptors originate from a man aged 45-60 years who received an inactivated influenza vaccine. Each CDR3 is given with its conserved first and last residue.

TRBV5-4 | CASSSTGRINEQFF
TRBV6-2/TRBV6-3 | CASIPARPYNEQFF
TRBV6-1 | CASTDRGQGTGELFF
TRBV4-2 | CASSQEAGGNTGELFF
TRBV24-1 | CATSEGVSAFF
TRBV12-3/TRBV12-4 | CASSPTTPPGEQYF
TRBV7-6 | CASSSNSGFQAFF
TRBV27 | CASSLQRSSYNEQFF
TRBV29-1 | CSVEKDSTGELFF
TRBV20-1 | CSASGGGTYNEQFF
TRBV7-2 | CASSLEMDYEQYF
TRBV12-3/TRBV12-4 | CAAGDSGGEPQHF
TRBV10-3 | CAISDPGDTEAFF
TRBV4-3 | CASSQSYGGLEQYF
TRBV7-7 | CASRPGRTSRDTQYF
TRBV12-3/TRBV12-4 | CASSLRSEQYF
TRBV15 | CATSLRGQETQYF
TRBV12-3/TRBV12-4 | CASSLSYSNQPQHF
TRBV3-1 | CASSGTAKETQYF
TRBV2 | CASSAGGEPYEQYF
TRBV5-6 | CASSSFTSAYTDTQYF
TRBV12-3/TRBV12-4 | CASSGGTTPGANVLTF
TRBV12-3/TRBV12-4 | CASSPKRDHSYNEQFF
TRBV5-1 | CASSRGQRANEQFF
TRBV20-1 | CSAQDSYSYNEQFF
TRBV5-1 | CASSLNWDRVSGGELFF
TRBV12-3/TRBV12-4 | CASSPHPLAGLEETQYF
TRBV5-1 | CASSLDLAGGYNEQFF